The entry that follows covers one TCR beta chain sequence. The antigen it recognizes is unknown. Base qualities are missing; no much larger clone stands one base away. The data belong to a study of blood T cell repertoires in COVID-19 (dated by TCRdb to 2020 to 2022). With regard to the full study: Samples from collaborators originated in the United States, Italy and Spain and spanned both the acute and convalescent phases of COVID-19. The prospective study material was composed of cDNA or gDNA derived from T cells, B-cell-depleted T cells, or PBMCs. The dataset comprised deeply sampled blood TCRbeta repertoires from subjects exposed to, actively infected with, or recovered from COVID-19. The repertoires were released in a freely available public database meant as a resource for research on the immune response to SARS-CoV-2. The samples were drawn from two sources: the first 160 participants of the ongoing ImmuneRACE study, and 1,000 to 1,500 subjects contributed by 6 global collaborators. Nearly every sample came with metadata listing a de-identified subject ID, COVID-19 status, age in years and sex. Where available, HLA class I and class II types were taken from metadata supplied by the sample provider and were not determined by assay-based typing. Results the study describes overall, beyond this receptor: The quantity of clinical and demographic metadata differed by source and by participant and was supplied without curation.

The collaborating institutions used their own protocols to collect whole blood in K2EDTA tubes. For TCRbeta analysis, collaborators shipped samples as frozen whole blood, isolated PBMCs, or DNA extracted from either of those sample types. V sheds 4 bases and J sheds 5 bases, leaving 14 bases between their ends. The CDR3 goes from the cysteine to the phenylalanine over 14 residues. The kept DNA is CDR3 alone, 42 bases in frame from the first base. From a lookup of the germline V gene, CDR1 and CDR2 are MGHRA and YSYEKL. The immunoSEQ Assay, a bias-controlled multiplex PCR, was used to amplify TCRbeta CDR3 regions from genomic DNA. The authors processed their data as follows. The number of nucleated cells in each sample was estimated from the amplification of reference gene primers within the assay. To quantify the absolute abundance of each unique TCRbeta CDR3 rearrangement, sequence reads were collapsed and filtered. For each sample, productive Simpson clonality was calculated as the square root of Simpson's diversity index across productive rearrangements. In TCRdb, the immuneACCESS table is reduced to in-frame sequences with V and J assigned. These tables do not hold every clone; where another copy was compared, an unresolved V gene accounts for under half, and the others remain unexplained. The V and J calls and the clone size are those of that table, but D and trimming were determined from the DNA. This sample is represented by 59,000 or so clones; approximately 78% of them were singletons. Roughly 13% of the sample lies in the top ten.

The sequence was obtained from a human donor in a cohort sampled during active COVID-19. The sample taken for sequencing was peripheral blood. The receptor chain draws on TRBV4-1 and TRBJ2-5; a weak D assignment points to TRBD1 (6 bases agree). This receptor carries the CDR3 CASSPTDSRETQYF. The nucleotide sequence reads TGCGCCAGCAGCCCTACGGACAGTCGGGAGACCCAGTACTTC.